This T cell receptor beta chain stems from a study of molecular identifiers for immune sequencing clone quantification. The wider study: Four of five splits of RNA from approximately 22,000 or 94,000 naive CD8 cells were sequenced in replicates.

Isolation of naive CD8 T cells was achieved by sorting on a CD8+CD4-CCR7+CD45RA+ phenotype. This clonotype occurred a few times. No antigen is known for it. Via MiXCR, TCRdb re-called the PCR reads, giving one row per CDR3 protein. The sample shows around 100,000 distinct CDR3 sequences, 35% to 40% of them seen only once. Study conclusions and caveats: Clones above 20 RNA copies held over 97% of effector molecules, under 1% in naive cells.

Trimming removed 3 bases from V and 6 bases from J, with 7 bases in between. The CDR3 runs to 12 residues. CDR1 and CDR2 from the germline V gene are SNHLY and FYNNEI. Sequencing was carried out using naive CD8+ T cells from blood, with Jurkat cell RNA spiked in. Subset in this sample: FACS-sorted CD8+CD4-CCR7+CD45RA+ naive T cells. The clonotype comes from a human donor in good health. Some libraries in this study had Jurkat cell RNA spiked in. The V gene is TRBV2, the J gene TRBJ2-3; no reliable D call. The CDR3 loop is CASSDVLDTQYF. DNA of the CDR3: TGTGCCAGCAGTGACGTGTTGGATACGCAGTATTTT.